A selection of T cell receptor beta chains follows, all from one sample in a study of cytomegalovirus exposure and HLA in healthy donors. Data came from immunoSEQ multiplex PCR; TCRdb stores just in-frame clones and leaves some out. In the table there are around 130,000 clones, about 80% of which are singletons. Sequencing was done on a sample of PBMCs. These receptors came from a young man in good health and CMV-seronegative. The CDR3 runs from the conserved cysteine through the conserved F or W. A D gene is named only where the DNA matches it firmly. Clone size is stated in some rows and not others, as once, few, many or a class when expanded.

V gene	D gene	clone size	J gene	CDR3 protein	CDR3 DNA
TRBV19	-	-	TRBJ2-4	CASRGAFREHIQYF	TGTGCCAGTAGGGGAGCTTTTAGAGAGCACATTCAGTACTTC
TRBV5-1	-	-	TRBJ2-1	CASSVFSNEQFF	TGCGCCAGCAGCGTCTTCAGTAATGAGCAGTTCTTC
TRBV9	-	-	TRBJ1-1	CASSVGGANPEAFF	TGTGCCAGCAGCGTAGGGGGAGCGAACCCTGAAGCTTTCTTT
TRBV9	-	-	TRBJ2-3	CASSGNVARGDTQYF	TGTGCCAGCTCCGGGAACGTTGCTCGGGGGGATACGCAGTATTTT
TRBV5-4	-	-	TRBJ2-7	CASSTSSSLYEQYF	TGTGCCAGCAGTACTTCTAGCAGCCTTTACGAGCAGTACTTC
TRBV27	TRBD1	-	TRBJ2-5	CASSPRDSARRGTQYF	TGTGCCAGCAGTCCACGGGACAGTGCCCGCAGGGGGACCCAGTACTTC
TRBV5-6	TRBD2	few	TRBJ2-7	CASSLPGGEQYF	TGTGCCAGCAGCTTGCCGGGGGGCGAGCAGTACTTC
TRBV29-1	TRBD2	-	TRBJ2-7	CSVAGIYEQYF	TGCAGCGTAGCGGGAATTTACGAGCAGTACTTC
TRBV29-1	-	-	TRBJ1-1	CSNSRNTEAFF	TGCAGCAATTCCAGGAACACTGAAGCTTTCTTT
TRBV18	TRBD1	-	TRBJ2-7	CASSQGQGPFSYEQYF	TGTGCCAGCTCCCAGGGACAGGGGCCCTTCTCCTACGAGCAGTACTTC
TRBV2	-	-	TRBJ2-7	CASSEARGIYEQYF	TGTGCCAGCAGTGAAGCTAGGGGGATATACGAGCAGTACTTC
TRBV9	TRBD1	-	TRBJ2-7	CASSVGTGVYEQYF	TGTGCCAGCAGCGTGGGGACAGGAGTCTACGAGCAGTACTTC
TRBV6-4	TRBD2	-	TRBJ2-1	CASSIEASGRAAYNEQFF	TGTGCCAGCAGTATAGAGGCTAGCGGGAGGGCCGCCTACAATGAGCAGTTCTTC